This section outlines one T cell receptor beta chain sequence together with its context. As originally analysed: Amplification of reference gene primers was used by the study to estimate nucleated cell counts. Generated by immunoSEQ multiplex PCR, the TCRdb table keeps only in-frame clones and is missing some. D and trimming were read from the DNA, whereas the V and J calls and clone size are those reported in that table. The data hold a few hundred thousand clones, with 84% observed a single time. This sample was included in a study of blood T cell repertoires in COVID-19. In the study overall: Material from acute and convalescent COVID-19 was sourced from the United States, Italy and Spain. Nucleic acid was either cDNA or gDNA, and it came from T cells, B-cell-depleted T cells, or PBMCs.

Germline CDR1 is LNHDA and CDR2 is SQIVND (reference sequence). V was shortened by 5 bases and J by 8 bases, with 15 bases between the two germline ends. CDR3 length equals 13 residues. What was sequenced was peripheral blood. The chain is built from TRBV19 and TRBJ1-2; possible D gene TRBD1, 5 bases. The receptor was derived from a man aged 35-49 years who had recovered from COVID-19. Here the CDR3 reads CASSWRGRGGYTF. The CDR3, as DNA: TGTGCCAGTAGTTGGAGGGGTCGAGGGGGCTACACCTTC.